A single sample gave rise to the 14 T cell receptor beta chains below, sequenced in a study of brain metastases from non-small cell lung cancer. Profiled with immunoSEQ multiplex PCR; TCRdb holds only in-frame clones, not every one. The data show about 1,300 clones, approximately 76% seen once. Sequencing was done on a sample of tissue from a brain metastasis. The receptors stem from a donor at least 40 years old with non-small cell lung cancer.

This clone turned up a few times. The gene calls are TRBV7-9 and TRBJ1-2; D ambiguous. With 1 base removed from V and 6 bases from J, the gap between germline ends came to 12 bases. The CDR3 spans 14 residues. Germline loops: CDR1 SEHNR, CDR2 FQNEAQ (reference sequence). The CDR3 bases are TGTGCCAGCAGCTTAGGGTCCGGGTCTGATGGCTACACCTTC. Residues: CASSLGSGSDGYTF. The whole variable domain, remainder taken from reference TRBV7-9 and TRBJ1-2, is DTGVSQNPRHKITKRGQNVTFRCDPISEHNRLYWYRQTLGQGPEFLTYFQNEAQLEKSRLLSDRFSAERPKGSFSTLEIQRTEQGDSAMYLCASSLGSGSDGYTFGSGTRLTVV.

This chain connects TRBV29-1 to TRBJ2-7; 9 nucleotides align to TRBD1. The J segment lost 3 bases and the V segment lost 7 bases, leaving 4 bases of the junction unmatched. The CDR3 length is 12 residues. Germline V gene lookup returns CDR1 SQVTM and CDR2 ANQGSEA. The CDR3 loop reads CSARDRVYEQYF. The DNA for the CDR3 is TGCAGCGCCCGGGACAGGGTCTACGAGCAGTACTTC.

This clone was seen only a few times. The chain joins TRBV19 to TRBJ1-1, with TRBD1 identical over 8 bases. The germline V gene encodes CDR1 LNHDA and CDR2 SQIVND (reference sequence). The trim removed 3 bases at V and 0 bases at J, leaving 6 bases unmatched. The CDR3 totals 16 residues. The CDR3 protein is CASSIETGAMNTEAFF. The CDR3 DNA follows: TGTGCCAGTAGTATTGAGACAGGGGCTATGAACACTGAAGCTTTCTTT.

This clone was seen once. This chain connects TRBV19 to TRBJ1-4; unclear D gene. CDR3 size: 17 residues. Germline loops: CDR1 LNHDA, CDR2 SQIVND (reference sequence). Trimming left V 4 bases short and J 8 bases short, with 23 bases between. CDR3 in amino acids: CASSTLMRRARREKLFF. The DNA for the CDR3 is TGTGCCAGTAGTACACTAATGAGGAGGGCGCGGCGAGAAAAACTGTTTTTT.

In its sample, this clone was seen a few times. The V gene is TRBV19, the J gene TRBJ2-3; D might be TRBD2 (5 bases). The V end lost 7 bases, the J end lost 1 base, and 12 bases lay between the germline ends. The CDR3 loop spans 14 amino acids. The germline CDR1 and CDR2 sequences are LNHDA and SQIVND (reference sequence). CDR3 nucleotide sequence: TGTGCCAGTACCCCCTTCGGGGGCACAGATACGCAGTATTTT. Translated: CASTPFGGTDTQYF.

The CDR3 reads CSARALYGYTF. In nucleotides, the CDR3 is TGCAGTGCTAGAGCTCTCTATGGCTACACCTTC. The rearrangement links TRBV20-1 to TRBJ1-2; D is undetermined. The CDR3 sequence is 11 residues long. Germline CDR1 DFQATT, CDR2 SNEGSKA (reference sequence). V was pared by 1 base and J by 4 bases, with 4 bases between.

This clone rates as large. This rearrangement joins TRBV2 to TRBJ1-2; a possible D gene is TRBD1 (5 bases). The CDR3 spans 11 residues. Trimming took 10 bases from V and 6 from J, leaving 12 bases between them. The V gene's germline CDR1 is SNHLY and CDR2 FYNNEI. The CDR3 loop reads CATRTGNGYTF. The CDR3 nucleotides read TGTGCCACCCGCACAGGTAATGGCTACACCTTC.

This clone occurred once. A much larger clonotype is one base distant, so this may be a read error. The J gene is TRBJ1-1, the V gene TRBV5-6; D is uncertain. Germline lookup yields CDR1 SGHDT and CDR2 YYEEEE. CDR3 length equals 14 residues. The CDR3 DNA follows: TGTGCCAGCAGCTTGGGGGGTTTGTACACTAAAGCTTTCTTT. Translated, it gives CASSLGGLYTKAFF.

The V call is TRBV6-5, the J call TRBJ2-3; D gene ambiguous. CDR1 and CDR2 from the germline V gene are MNHEY and SVGAGI. Trimming cost V 5 bases and J 0 bases, with 3 bases left between them. This CDR3 region has 12 residues. The CDR3 protein is CASSRSTDTQYF. As DNA, the CDR3 is TGTGCCAGCAGTCGGAGCACAGATACGCAGTATTTT.

This chain connects TRBV25-1 to TRBJ1-5, with D hard to call. Trimming shortened V by 7 bases and J by 9 bases, and 13 bases separated the two germline ends. The CDR3 extends over 12 amino acids. The germline V gene has CDR1 MGHDK and CDR2 SYGVNS. CDR3 coding DNA: TGTGCCAGCAATTACGGCGCTGGGCCCCAGCATTTT. Protein: CASNYGAGPQHF.

V gene TRBV4-3 combines with J gene TRBJ1-1; TRBD1 matches at 8 bases. The CDR3 is 15 amino acids. The trim removed 4 bases at V and 3 bases at J, leaving 7 bases unmatched. The germline V gene has CDR1 LGHNA and CDR2 YSLEER. The CDR3 sequence: CASSLRQGIHTEAFF. In nucleotides, the CDR3 is TGCGCCAGCAGCCTTAGACAGGGGATTCACACTGAAGCTTTCTTT.

This clone appeared a few times. The rearrangement links TRBV7-2 to TRBJ2-1, with 8 bases lining up with TRBD1. The trim removed 4 bases at V and 9 bases at J, leaving 8 bases unmatched. CDR3 length: 14 residues. Germline V CDR1 and CDR2: SGHTA, FQGNSA. The CDR3 bases are TGTGCCAGCAGCTCGGACAGGGTGAGCACTGAGCAGTTCTTC. Protein product: CASSSDRVSTEQFF.

As concerns this clone: A junction end diverges from the germline sequence, so it may reflect a read error. This CDR3 is also generated by other DNA sequences in the sample. This rearrangement joins TRBV10-3 to TRBJ2-1; D gene unclear. Germline values: CDR1 ENHRY, CDR2 SYGVKD. The CDR3 covers 11 residues. CDR3 loop: CAIGRNHEQFF. CDR3 DNA sequence: TGTGCCATCGGACGGAATCATGAACAGTTCTTC.

This chain joins TRBV28 and TRBJ2-2; 8 bases map to TRBD1. CDR3 size: 16 residues. Germline V gives CDR1 MDHEN, CDR2 SYDVKM. Trimming cost V 6 bases and J 5 bases; bases outside gene matches: 11. CDR3 in amino acids: CASSPRAGGVTGELFF. DNA for the CDR3: TGTGCCAGCAGCCCTAGGGCAGGGGGCGTTACCGGGGAGCTGTTTTTT.